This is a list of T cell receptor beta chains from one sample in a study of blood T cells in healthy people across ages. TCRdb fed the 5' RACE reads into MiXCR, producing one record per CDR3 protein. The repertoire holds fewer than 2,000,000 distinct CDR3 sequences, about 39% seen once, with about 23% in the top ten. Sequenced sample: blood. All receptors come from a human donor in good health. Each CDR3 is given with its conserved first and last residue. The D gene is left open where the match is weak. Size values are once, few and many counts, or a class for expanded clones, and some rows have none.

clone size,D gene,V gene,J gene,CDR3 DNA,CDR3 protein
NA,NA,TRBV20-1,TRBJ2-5,TGCAGTGCTAGAGATACCACAAGGGGATCGGCCCAGTACTTC,CSARDTTRGSAQYF
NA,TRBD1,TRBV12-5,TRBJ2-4,TGTGCTAGTGGTTTGGTAGAAATGAGGCAGGGGGCCGGGACCAAAAACATTCAGTACTTC,CASGLVEMRQGAGTKNIQYF
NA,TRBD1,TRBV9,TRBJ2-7,TGTGCCAGCAGCGTAGGCTTAGGACAGGGAGATCCGGGCGAGCAGTACTTC,CASSVGLGQGDPGEQYF
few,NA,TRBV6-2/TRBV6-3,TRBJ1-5,TGTGCCAGCAGTTACAGATATGGCAATCAGCCCCAGCATTTT,CASSYRYGNQPQHF
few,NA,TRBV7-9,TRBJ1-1,TGTGCCAGCAGCTTAGGGGACAATGAAGCTTTCTTT,CASSLGDNEAFF
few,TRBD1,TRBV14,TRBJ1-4,TGTGCCAGCAGCCAGACAGGGACCGGCGAAAAACTGTTTTTT,CASSQTGTGEKLFF
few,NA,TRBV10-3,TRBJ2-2,TGTGCCATCAGAGCGACTAGTTCCGCCGGGGAGCTGTTTTTT,CAIRATSSAGELFF
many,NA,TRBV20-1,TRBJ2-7,TGCAGTGCTAGAGATCTTGGGGGGCCCAGCTCCTACGAGCAGTACTTC,CSARDLGGPSSYEQYF
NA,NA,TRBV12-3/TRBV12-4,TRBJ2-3,TGTGCCAGCAGTTGGGGGTTCGGGAGCACAGATACGCAGTATTTT,CASSWGFGSTDTQYF
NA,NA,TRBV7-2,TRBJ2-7,TGTGCCAGCAGCGCAACCCACGAGCAGTACTTC,CASSATHEQYF
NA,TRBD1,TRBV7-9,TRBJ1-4,TGTGCGTTGGGGACAGGGGATGAAAAACTGTTTTTT,CALGTGDEKLFF
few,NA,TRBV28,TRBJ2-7,TGTGCCAGCAGTCTCACTGGGGTTTTAAGCTACGAGCAGTACTTC,CASSLTGVLSYEQYF
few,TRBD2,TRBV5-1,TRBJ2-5,TGCGCCAGCAGCTTGGCGGGGACTAGACAAGAGACCCAGTACTTC,CASSLAGTRQETQYF
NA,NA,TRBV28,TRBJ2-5,TGTGCCAGCAGCTCCTCATGGGGCGAAGAGACCCAGTACTTC,CASSSSWGEETQYF
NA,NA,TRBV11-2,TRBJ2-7,TGTGCCAGCAGCTTAGAGCAGGCCATCTACGAGCAGTACTTC,CASSLEQAIYEQYF
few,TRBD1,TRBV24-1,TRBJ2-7,TGTGCCACCAGTGACCATCGACAGGGCCGGGGCGAGCAGTACTTC,CATSDHRQGRGEQYF
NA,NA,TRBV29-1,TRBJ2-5,TGCAGCGTTGAAGGGGCGCAGGGGAATCGGGAGACCCAGTACTTC,CSVEGAQGNRETQYF
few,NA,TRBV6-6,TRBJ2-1,TGTGCCAGCAGTGACCGGGGGTGGGATGAGCAGTTCTTC,CASSDRGWDEQFF
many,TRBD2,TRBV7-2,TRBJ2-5,TGTGCCAGCAGCTCGAGCGGGGGGAGGAAGACCCAGTACTTC,CASSSSGGRKTQYF
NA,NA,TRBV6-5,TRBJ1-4,TGTGCCAGCAGCCGGGGACGGTTTAATGAAAAACTGTTTTTT,CASSRGRFNEKLFF
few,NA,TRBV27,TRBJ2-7,TGTGCCAGCGCACCCTCCCGAGGCGGATCCCCGGTTGAGCAGTACTTC,CASAPSRGGSPVEQYF
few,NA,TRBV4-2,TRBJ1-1,TGTGCCAGCAGCCAAGTCAGGGGCGAGGAAGCTTTCTTT,CASSQVRGEEAFF
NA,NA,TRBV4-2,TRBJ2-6,TGTGCCAGCAGCCAAGATCGAGGCCACAGGGCCTCTGGGGCCAACGTCCTGACTTTC,CASSQDRGHRASGANVLTF
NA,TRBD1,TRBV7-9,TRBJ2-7,TGTGCCAGCACCTGGGGACAGGAACTACGAGAGCAGTACTTC,CASTWGQELREQYF
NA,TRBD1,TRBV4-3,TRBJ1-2,TGCGCCAGCAGACACAGGGGGCGGAACTATGGCTACACCTTC,CASRHRGRNYGYTF
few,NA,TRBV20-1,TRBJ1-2,TGCAGTGCCACAACAAGGGTCGACTACAACTATGGCCACACCTTC,CSATTRVDYNYGHTF
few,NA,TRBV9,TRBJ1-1,TGTGCCAGCACTGTATCCTCCAAGAACACTGAAGCTTTCTTT,CASTVSSKNTEAFF
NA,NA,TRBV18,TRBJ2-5,TGTGCCAGCTCAAATGACCGAGAGTACCAAGAGACCCAGTACTTC,CASSNDREYQETQYF
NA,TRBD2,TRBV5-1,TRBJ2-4,TGCGCCAGCAGCTTGCCACTGACTAGCGGGGACTCTGAGAACATTCAGTACTTC,CASSLPLTSGDSENIQYF
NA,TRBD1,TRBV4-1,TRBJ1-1,TGCGCCAGCAGCCAAGATCGGGGGACAGCGAACACTGAAGCTTTCTTT,CASSQDRGTANTEAFF
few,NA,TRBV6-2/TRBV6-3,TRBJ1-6,TGTGCCAGCACAAATCACCTTTCACCCCTCCACTTT,CASTNHLSPLHF
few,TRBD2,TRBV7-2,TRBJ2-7,TGTGCCAGCAGCGGTGAGAGCGGGGGCGCTTCCTACGAGCAGTACTTC,CASSGESGGASYEQYF
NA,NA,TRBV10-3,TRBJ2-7,TGTGCCATCAGTCCCGACGGTGCCTACGAGCAGTACTTC,CAISPDGAYEQYF
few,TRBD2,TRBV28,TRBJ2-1,TGTGCCAGCAGTTTTAAGGGCGGGGGTCTCTCCTACAATGAGCAGTTCTTC,CASSFKGGGLSYNEQFF
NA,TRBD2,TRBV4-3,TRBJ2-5,TGCGCCAGCAGCCAAGCATCGGGACGGGGGGTCGTGGAGACCCAGTACTTC,CASSQASGRGVVETQYF
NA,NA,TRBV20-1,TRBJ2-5,TGCAGTGCTAGAGGTACCGCAGAGGGAAAGCAGTACTTC,CSARGTAEGKQYF
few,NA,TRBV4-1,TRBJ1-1,TGCGCCAGCAGCCAACGGGACCTGAACACTGAAGCTTTCTTT,CASSQRDLNTEAFF
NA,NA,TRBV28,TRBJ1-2,TGTGCCAGCAGTTTATCGTCCCCAGGGGACTATGGCTACACCTTC,CASSLSSPGDYGYTF
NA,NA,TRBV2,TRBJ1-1,TGTGCCAGCTCTATAAGGGCAAGGGACACTGAAGCTTTCTTT,CASSIRARDTEAFF
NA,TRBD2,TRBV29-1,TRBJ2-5,TGCAGCGGCCAGGGACTAGCCGGAGAGACCCAGTACTTC,CSGQGLAGETQYF
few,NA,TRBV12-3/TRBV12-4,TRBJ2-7,TGTGCCAGCAGCTTATATAACTCCTACGAGCGGTACTTC,CASSLYNSYERYF
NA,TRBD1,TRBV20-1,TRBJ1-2,TGCAGTGCTAGAGATTTCAGAGGGGGCAATGGCTACACCTTC,CSARDFRGGNGYTF
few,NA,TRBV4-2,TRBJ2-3,TGTGCCAGCAGCCAAGCTGGGGGGCGGGTGAGTGATACGCAGTATTTT,CASSQAGGRVSDTQYF
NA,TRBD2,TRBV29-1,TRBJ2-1,TGCAGCGTGGGGGAGGGGCTTGAGCAGTTCTTC,CSVGEGLEQFF
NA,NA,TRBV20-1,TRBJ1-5,TGCAGTGCTAGAATCAGTCCCAATCAGCCCCAGCATTTT,CSARISPNQPQHF
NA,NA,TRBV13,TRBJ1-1,TGTGCCAGCAGCTCCCCAGGCATCGCCTCCCAACACACTGAAGCTTTCTTT,CASSSPGIASQHTEAFF
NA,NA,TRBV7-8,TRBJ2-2,TGTGCCAGCAGCTCCAGTACCACCGGGGAGCTGTTTTTT,CASSSSTTGELFF
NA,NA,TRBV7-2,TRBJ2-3,TGTGCCAGCGCCAGCCAGGGACTTCAGGATACGCAGTATTTT,CASASQGLQDTQYF
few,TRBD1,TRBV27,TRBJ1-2,TGTGCCAGCAGTTTGGGGACAGGCCACTACTATGGCTACACCTTC,CASSLGTGHYYGYTF
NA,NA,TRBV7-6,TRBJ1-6,TGTGCCAGCAGCCAGGGGCCAGCCTGGGATTCACCCCTCCACTTT,CASSQGPAWDSPLHF
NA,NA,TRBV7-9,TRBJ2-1,TGTGCCAGCAGCTGGGGCCATTGGGATGAGCAGTTCTTC,CASSWGHWDEQFF
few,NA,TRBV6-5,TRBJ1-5,TGTGCCAGCAGTTACTCGGATGGTCAGCCCCAGCATTTT,CASSYSDGQPQHF
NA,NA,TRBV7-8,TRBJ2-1,TGTGCCAGCAGCCCTATAGCAGGGCCGTACAATGAGCAGTTCTTC,CASSPIAGPYNEQFF
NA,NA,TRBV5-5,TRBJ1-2,TGTGCCAGCAGCTCAGGGGTCCAGTATGGCTACACCTTC,CASSSGVQYGYTF